Presented here are 12 T cell receptor beta chains from one specimen sequenced in a study of Tregs in tolerant kidney transplant recipients (dated by TCRdb to between 2018 and 2021). Transplants used related donors with nonmyeloablative bone marrow transplantation; mixed chimerism was transient in the human trials. The library was obtained by the immunoSEQ multiplex PCR assay. Imported from immuneACCESS, the table was reduced by TCRdb to in-frame sequences with V and J called. These copies leave out some clones; in studies compared against another copy, an unresolved V gene accounts for under half, and the cause of the remainder is not known. For this sample there are some 47,000 clones; 89% appear just once. Jointly, the top ten make up around 15% of the sample. The sequencing used CD8+ T cells from blood (PBMCs), collected 12 months after the transplant. Receptors originate from a human patient who received a combined kidney and bone marrow transplant. After a transplant, some T cells may have been passed on by the graft donor.

The chain joins TRBV30 to TRBJ2-3; possibly TRBD2 for D (6 bases). Trimming took 2 bases from V and 2 from J, leaving 11 bases between them. Germline V CDR1 and CDR2: GTSNPN, SVGIG (reference sequence). The CDR3 is made up of 14 amino acids. CDR3 DNA sequence: TGTGCCTGGAGTTTTGGGACTTTCACAGATACGCAGTATTTT. This gives the protein CAWSFGTFTDTQYF.

The genes are TRBV12-5 and TRBJ2-1; 7 bases align to TRBD2. Germline CDR1 and CDR2: LGHNT and FRNRAP. CDR3 size: 14 residues. Trimming took 9 bases from V and 2 from J; bases not matched to a gene: 7. The CDR3 is CASGLESTYNEQFF. The CDR3 DNA sequence: TGTGCTAGCGGACTAGAATCTACCTACAATGAGCAGTTCTTC.

This chain joins TRBV7-9 and TRBJ1-1; D perhaps matches TRBD1 (5 bases). The CDR3 is made up of 13 amino acids. Trimming took off 5 bases at V and 0 bases at J, with 7 bases between the two ends. The V gene's germline CDR1 is SEHNR and CDR2 FQNEAQ (reference sequence). CDR3 in DNA: TGTGCCAGCAGCGACAGCATGAACACTGAAGCTTTCTTT. Protein sequence: CASSDSMNTEAFF.

V and J are TRBV30 and TRBJ2-5, with TRBD1 matching 8 bases. Trimming removed 0 bases from V and 1 base from J; junction bases left unmatched: 1. The CDR3 totals 14 residues. Germline CDR1 is GTSNPN and CDR2 is SVGIG (reference sequence). The CDR3 DNA follows: TGTGCCTGGAGTGTAACAGGGGGCCAAGAGACCCAGTACTTC. Translation gives CAWSVTGGQETQYF.

The sample holds one count of this clone. The gene calls are TRBV7-6 and TRBJ2-3; D remains ambiguous. In germline, CDR1 is SGHVS, CDR2 FNYEAQ. The germline V and J ends were trimmed by 4 bases and 2 bases, with 4 bases remaining between them. The CDR3 extends over 12 amino acids. The CDR3 region is CASSSNTDTQYF. CDR3 DNA: TGTGCCAGCAGCTCCAACACAGATACGCAGTATTTT.

The V gene is TRBV2, the J gene TRBJ2-1, with 11 bases that match TRBD2. The CDR3 covers 16 residues. Germline V CDR1 and CDR2: SNHLY, FYNNEI. The V and J ends lost 4 bases and 0 bases, in that order; junction bases with no gene match: 2. In nucleotides, the CDR3 is TGTGCCAGCAGTGCTACTAGCGGGAGCTCCTACAATGAGCAGTTCTTC. Translation gives CASSATSGSSYNEQFF.

The table lists this clone with a count of one. The chain uses TRBV29-1 and TRBJ2-1; possible D gene TRBD1, 6 bases. The CDR3 extends over 14 amino acids. Per the germline V gene, CDR1 is SQVTM and CDR2 is ANQGSEA. Trimming removed 7 bases at V and 0 bases at J, with 13 bases between. CDR3 DNA sequence: TGCAGCGCTTTCACAGGGAGCTCCTACAATGAGCAGTTCTTC. Protein: CSAFTGSSYNEQFF.

The V gene is TRBV13, the J gene TRBJ1-1, with unresolved D. V lost 1 base to trimming and J lost 1 base, with 7 bases between them. Germline loops: CDR1 PRHDT, CDR2 FYEKMQ (reference sequence). CDR3 length equals 14 residues. Here the CDR3 DNA reads TGTGCCAGCAGCTTAGTACAGACGAACACTGAAGCTTTCTTT. The encoded protein is CASSLVQTNTEAFF.

This chain joins TRBV4-1 and TRBJ2-7, with no clear D. CDR1 MGHRA and CDR2 YSYEKL come from the germline V gene. V lost 1 base and J 8 bases, leaving 12 bases between the germline ends. The CDR3 runs 13 residues. The CDR3 nucleotides are TGCGCCAGCAGCCAAGCCGGGTCCCCTAAGCAGTACTTC. It specifies CASSQAGSPKQYF.

This clone was detected only a few times. V gene TRBV7-2 combines with J gene TRBJ2-5; TRBD2 matches 11 bases. Germline lookup yields CDR1 SGHTA and CDR2 FQGNSA. V dropped 1 base and J dropped 3; count of bases not matched to a gene: 4. This CDR3 has 16 residues. The chain's CDR3 is CASSLGMGLAEETQYF. The DNA for the CDR3 is TGTGCCAGCAGCTTAGGGATGGGACTAGCGGAAGAGACCCAGTACTTC. Looking up the rest from reference TRBV7-2 and TRBJ2-5 gives the full variable domain: GAGVSQSPSNKVTEKGKDVELRCDPISGHTALYWYRQSLGQGLEFLIYFQGNSAPDKSGLPSDRFSAERTGGSVSTLTIQRTQQEDSAVYLCASSLGMGLAEETQYFGPGTRLLVL.

The chain employs TRBV11-3 and TRBJ2-7; 7 positions agree with TRBD1. The CDR3 consists of 15 residues. Germline-derived CDR1 and CDR2 are SGHNT and YENEEA. V lost 4 bases, J lost 0 bases, and 6 bases stayed unmatched. The CDR3 region has the DNA TGTGCCAGCAGCTCACGACAGGGACCCTCCTACGAGCAGTACTTC. This sequence encodes CASSSRQGPSYEQYF.

On this clone: An end of the junction differs from the germline gene, which may be a read error. V is TRBV6-5 and J is TRBJ2-1, with D possibly matching TRBD2 (5 bases). The CDR3 is made up of 16 amino acids. Germline CDR1 is MNHEY and CDR2 is SVGAGI. The CDR3 loop is CASSYSSGFSHNEQFF. The CDR3, as DNA: TGTGCCAGCAGTTACTCGAGCGGATTCTCCCACAATGAGCAGTTCTTC.